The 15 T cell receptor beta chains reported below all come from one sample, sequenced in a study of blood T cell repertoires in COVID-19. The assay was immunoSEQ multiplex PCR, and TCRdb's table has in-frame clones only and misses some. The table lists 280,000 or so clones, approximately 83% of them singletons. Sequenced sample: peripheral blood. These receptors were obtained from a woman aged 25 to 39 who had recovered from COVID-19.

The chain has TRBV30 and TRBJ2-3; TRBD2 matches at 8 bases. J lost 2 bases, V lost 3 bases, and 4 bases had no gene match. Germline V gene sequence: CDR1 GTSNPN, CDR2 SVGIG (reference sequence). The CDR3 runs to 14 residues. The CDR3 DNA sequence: TGTGCCTGGAGATTAGCGGGGAACACAGATACGCAGTATTTT. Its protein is CAWRLAGNTDTQYF. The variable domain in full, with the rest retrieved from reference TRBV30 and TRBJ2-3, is SQTIHQWPATLVQPVGSPLSLECTVEGTSNPNLYWYRQAAGRGLQLLFYSVGIGQISSEVPQNLSASRPQDRQFILSSKKLLLSDSGFYLCAWRLAGNTDTQYFGPGTRLTVL.

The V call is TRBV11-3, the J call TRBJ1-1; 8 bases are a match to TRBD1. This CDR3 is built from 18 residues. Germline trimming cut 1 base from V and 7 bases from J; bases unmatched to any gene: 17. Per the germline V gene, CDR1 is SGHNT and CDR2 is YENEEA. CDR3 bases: TGTGCCAGCAGCTTAGGGCCCCAGGGGGCTAAGGGGCAAGGTGAAGCTTTCTTT. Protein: CASSLGPQGAKGQGEAFF. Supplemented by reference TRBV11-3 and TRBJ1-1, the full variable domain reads EAGVVQSPRYKIIEKKQPVAFWCNPISGHNTLYWYLQNLGQGPELLIRYENEEAVDDSQLPKDRFSAERLKGVDSTLKIQPAELGDSAVYLCASSLGPQGAKGQGEAFFGQGTRLTVV.

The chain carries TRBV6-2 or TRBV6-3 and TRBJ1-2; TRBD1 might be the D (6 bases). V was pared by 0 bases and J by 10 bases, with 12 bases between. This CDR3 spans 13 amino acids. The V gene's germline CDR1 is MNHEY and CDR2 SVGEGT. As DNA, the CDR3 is TGTGCCAGCAGTTACTCGGACAGTCCGATCTACACCTTC. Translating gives CASSYSDSPIYTF.

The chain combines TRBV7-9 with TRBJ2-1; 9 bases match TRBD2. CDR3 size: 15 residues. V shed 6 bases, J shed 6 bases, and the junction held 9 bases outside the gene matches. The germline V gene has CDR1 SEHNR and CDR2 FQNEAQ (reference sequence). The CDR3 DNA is TGTGCCAGCAGTTCCCTAGCGGGGCAGTTCAATGAGCAGTTCTTC. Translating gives CASSSLAGQFNEQFF. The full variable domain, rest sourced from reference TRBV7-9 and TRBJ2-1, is DTGVSQNPRHKITKRGQNVTFRCDPISEHNRLYWYRQTLGQGPEFLTYFQNEAQLEKSRLLSDRFSAERPKGSFSTLEIQRTEQGDSAMYLCASSSLAGQFNEQFFGPGTRLTVL.

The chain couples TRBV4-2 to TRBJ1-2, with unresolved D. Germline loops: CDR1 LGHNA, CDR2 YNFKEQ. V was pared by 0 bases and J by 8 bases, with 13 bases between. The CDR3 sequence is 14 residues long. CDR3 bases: TGTGCCAGCAGCCAAGAAGCGGTTACGCGGGGCTACACCTTC. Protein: CASSQEAVTRGYTF.

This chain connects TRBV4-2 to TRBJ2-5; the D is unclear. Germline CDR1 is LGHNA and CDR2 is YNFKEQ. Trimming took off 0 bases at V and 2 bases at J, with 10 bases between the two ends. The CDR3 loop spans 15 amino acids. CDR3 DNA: TGTGCCAGCAGCCAAGATCCGACTCTTCAAGAGACCCAGTACTTC. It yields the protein CASSQDPTLQETQYF.

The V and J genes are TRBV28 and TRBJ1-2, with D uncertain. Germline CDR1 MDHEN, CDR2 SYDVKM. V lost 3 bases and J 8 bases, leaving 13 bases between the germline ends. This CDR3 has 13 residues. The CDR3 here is CASSFALTRGYTF. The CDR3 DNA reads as TGTGCCAGCAGTTTTGCACTAACTCGCGGCTACACCTTC.

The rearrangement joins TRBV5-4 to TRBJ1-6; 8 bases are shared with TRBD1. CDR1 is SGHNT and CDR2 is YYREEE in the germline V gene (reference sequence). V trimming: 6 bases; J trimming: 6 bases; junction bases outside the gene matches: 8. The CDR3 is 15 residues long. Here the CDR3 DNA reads TGTGCCAGCAACCAAGACAGGGGCATTAATTCACCCCTCCACTTT. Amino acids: CASNQDRGINSPLHF. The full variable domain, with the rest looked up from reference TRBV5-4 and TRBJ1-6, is ETGVTQSPTHLIKTRGQQVTLRCSSQSGHNTVSWYQQALGQGPQFIFQYYREEENGRGNFPPRFSGLQFPNYSSELNVNALELDDSALYLCASNQDRGINSPLHFGNGTRLTVT.

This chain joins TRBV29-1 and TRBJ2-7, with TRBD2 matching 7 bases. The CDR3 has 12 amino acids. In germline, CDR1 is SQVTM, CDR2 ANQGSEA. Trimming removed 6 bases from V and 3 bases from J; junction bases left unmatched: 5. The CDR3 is CSVGGGSYEQYF. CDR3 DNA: TGCAGCGTGGGGGGGGGAAGCTACGAGCAGTACTTC.

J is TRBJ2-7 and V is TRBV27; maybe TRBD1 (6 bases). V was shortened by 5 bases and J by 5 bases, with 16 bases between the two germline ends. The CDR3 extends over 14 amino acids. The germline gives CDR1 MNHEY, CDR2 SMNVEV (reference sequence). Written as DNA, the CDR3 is TGTGCCAGCAGTCCCCAGGGGTGGTTAAACGAGCAGTACTTC. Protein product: CASSPQGWLNEQYF.

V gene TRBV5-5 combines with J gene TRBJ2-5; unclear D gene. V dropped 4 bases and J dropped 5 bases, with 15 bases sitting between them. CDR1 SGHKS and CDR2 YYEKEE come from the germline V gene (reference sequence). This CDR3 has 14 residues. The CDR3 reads CASSPVTFGETQYF. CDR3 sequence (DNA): TGTGCCAGCAGCCCGGTGACTTTTGGGGAGACCCAGTACTTC.

The CDR3 sequence: CASSQAGAGISYEQYF. The CDR3 bases are TGTGCCAGCAGCCAGGCTGGGGCAGGGATCTCCTACGAGCAGTACTTC. This chain joins TRBV4-2 and TRBJ2-7; perhaps TRBD1 as D (5 bases). The CDR3 has 16 amino acids. The V gene lost 3 bases and the J gene lost 0 bases, with 15 bases spanning the gap. The V gene's germline CDR1 is LGHNA and CDR2 YNFKEQ.

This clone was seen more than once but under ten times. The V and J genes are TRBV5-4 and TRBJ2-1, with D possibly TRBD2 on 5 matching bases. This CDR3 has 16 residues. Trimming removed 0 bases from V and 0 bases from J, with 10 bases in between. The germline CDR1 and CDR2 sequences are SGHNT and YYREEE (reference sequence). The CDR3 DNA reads TGTGCCAGCAGCTTGGTGGTCGGGGTCTCCTACAATGAGCAGTTCTTC. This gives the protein CASSLVVGVSYNEQFF.

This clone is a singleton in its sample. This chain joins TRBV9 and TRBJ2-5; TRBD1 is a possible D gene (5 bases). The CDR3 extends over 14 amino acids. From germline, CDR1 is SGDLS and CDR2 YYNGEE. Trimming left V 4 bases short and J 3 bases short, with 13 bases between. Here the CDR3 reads CASSQSWGKETQYF. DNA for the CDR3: TGTGCCAGCAGCCAGTCATGGGGCAAAGAGACCCAGTACTTC.

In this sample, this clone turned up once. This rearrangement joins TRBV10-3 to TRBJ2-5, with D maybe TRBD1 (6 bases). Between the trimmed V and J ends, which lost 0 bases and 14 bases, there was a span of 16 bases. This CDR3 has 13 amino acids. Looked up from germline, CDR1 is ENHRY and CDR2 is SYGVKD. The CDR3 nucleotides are TGTGCCATCAGTGAGTCGTTAGGGACAAGGAGCTACTTC. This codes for CAISESLGTRSYF.